Presented here are 30 T cell receptor beta chains from one specimen sequenced in a study of identical twins. TCRdb passed the 5' RACE reads through MiXCR, listing each CDR3 protein once. This table holds nearly 650,000 distinct CDR3 sequences, 7% to 7.5% found once. The same data also contributed to another study, on yellow fever vaccine responses in identical twins.

The sample was PBMCs. These receptors all come from a woman under 30 in good health.

The rearrangement uses TRBV2 and TRBJ1-2; 7 nucleotides align to TRBD1. CDR1 is SNHLY, CDR2 FYNNEI, per germline. V trimming: 8 bases; J trimming: 3 bases; junction bases outside the gene matches: 6. The CDR3 consists of 13 residues. Here the CDR3 reads CASLQGRDYGYTF. CDR3 bases: TGTGCCAGCCTACAGGGGCGCGACTATGGCTACACCTTC.

The J gene is TRBJ2-5, the V gene TRBV6-1, with D uncertain. Germline V gene data show CDR1 as MNHNS and CDR2 as SASEGT. This CDR3 is built from 13 residues. V was clipped by 8 bases and J by 4 bases, with 14 bases between them. CDR3 loop: CASPQAFRETQYF. The DNA of the CDR3 is TGTGCCAGCCCCCAGGCCTTTAGAGAGACCCAGTACTTC.

The rearrangement uses TRBV28 and TRBJ2-7, with TRBD2 identical over 12 bases. Germline CDR1 MDHEN, CDR2 SYDVKM. The CDR3 is 15 residues long. The V and J ends lost 3 bases and 6 bases, in that order; junction bases with no gene match: 6. The CDR3 bases are TGTGCCAGCAGTTTCGACCAGACTAGCGGGGGCGAGCAGTACGTC. This translates into CASSFDQTSGGEQYV.

This clonotype was picked up a small number of times. The chain carries TRBV6-6 and TRBJ2-1; D possibly uses TRBD1 or TRBD2 (5 bases each). V was trimmed by 3 bases and J by 6 bases, leaving 9 bases between them. This CDR3 has 13 residues. Germline loops: CDR1 MNHNY, CDR2 SVGAGI (reference sequence). The CDR3: CASSYGGLNEQFF. The CDR3 DNA follows: TGTGCCAGCAGTTATGGGGGTCTCAATGAGCAGTTCTTC.

This clonotype has more than one count but fewer than ten. The CDR3 loop reads CASSFSPWAGGTETQYF. DNA for the CDR3: TGTGCCAGCAGTTTTAGCCCCTGGGCAGGGGGCACGGAGACCCAGTACTTC. The chain is built from TRBV28 and TRBJ2-5, with 8 bases lining up with TRBD1. Germline CDR1 and CDR2: MDHEN and SYDVKM. V gave up 3 bases and J gave up 5 bases; unmatched junction bases: 14. This CDR3 has 17 residues. Drawing the rest from reference TRBV28 and TRBJ2-5, the complete variable domain is DVKVTQSSRYLVKRTGEKVFLECVQDMDHENMFWYRQDPGLGLRLIYFSYDVKMKEKGDIPEGYSVSREKKERFSLILESASTNQTSMYLCASSFSPWAGGTETQYFGPGTRLLVL.

The chain carries TRBV15 and TRBJ2-7, with unresolved D. Germline V gene data show CDR1 as LNHNV and CDR2 as YYDKDF (reference sequence). The V gene lost 4 bases and the J gene lost 4 bases, with 5 bases spanning the gap. This CDR3 spans 11 amino acids. The CDR3 is CATSKGYEQYF. The CDR3 nucleotides read TGTGCCACCAGCAAGGGTTACGAGCAGTACTTC.

A few counts support this clonotype. This rearrangement joins TRBV4-1 to TRBJ1-3; TRBD1 agrees at 12 bases. Germline CDR1 and CDR2: MGHRA and YSYEKL. The CDR3 is 15 amino acids. With 4 bases clipped from V and 3 bases from J, the junction kept 1 base outside the gene matches. In DNA form, the CDR3 reads TGCGCCAGCAGCCGGGACAGGGGGCTTGGAAACACCATATATTTT. Translation gives CASSRDRGLGNTIYF.

V gene TRBV12-3 or TRBV12-4 combines with J gene TRBJ2-1; unclear D gene. This CDR3 region has 16 residues. Between the trimmed V and J ends, which lost 3 bases and 4 bases, there was a span of 16 bases. The CDR3 region is CASSFWPFDSYNEQFF. In DNA, the CDR3 is TGTGCCAGCAGTTTCTGGCCGTTTGATTCGTACAATGAGCAGTTCTTC.

This clonotype has at least ten counts. The V call is TRBV7-6, the J call TRBJ2-1; no firm D call. Trimming took off 2 bases at V and 2 bases at J, with 10 bases between the two ends. CDR3 length equals 15 residues. Germline V gene sequence: CDR1 SGHVS, CDR2 FNYEAQ. CDR3 sequence: CASSLSPSPYNEQFF. The DNA for the CDR3 is TGTGCCAGCAGCTTATCGCCCAGCCCCTACAATGAGCAGTTCTTC.

This clonotype was detected ten times or more. This chain joins TRBV7-9 and TRBJ2-3, with D unclear. Germline values: CDR1 SEHNR, CDR2 FQNEAQ (reference sequence). V shed 1 base and J shed 0 bases, with 5 bases lying between them. The CDR3 spans 14 residues. CDR3 protein: CASSLVVSTDTQYF. The DNA of the CDR3 is TGTGCCAGCAGCTTAGTAGTGAGCACAGATACGCAGTATTTT.

This clonotype came up many times. J is TRBJ2-7 and V is TRBV29-1; D gene unclear. CDR1 is SQVTM and CDR2 is ANQGSEA in the germline V gene. The V end lost 4 bases, the J end lost 6 bases, and 10 bases lay between the germline ends. The CDR3 runs to 11 residues. The CDR3 DNA reads as TGCAGCGTTGTTGACGGTGGCGAGCAGTACTTC. This translates into CSVVDGGEQYF.

This clonotype has more than one count but fewer than ten. The chain recombines TRBV27 with TRBJ2-5; 10 bases match TRBD1. With V trimmed by 4 bases and J by 5 bases, 7 bases remained unmatched. This CDR3 region has 15 residues. Looked up from germline, CDR1 is MNHEY and CDR2 is SMNVEV (reference sequence). CDR3 in DNA: TGTGCCAGCAGTTCCTCCGGGACAGGGGTGGAGACCCAGTACTTC. Translation: CASSSSGTGVETQYF.

This clonotype appeared a few times. The chain joins TRBV7-9 to TRBJ2-2, with no clear D. CDR3 length: 16 amino acids. Per the germline V gene, CDR1 is SEHNR and CDR2 is FQNEAQ (reference sequence). The V and J ends lost 1 base and 0 bases respectively, with 9 bases between them. The CDR3 here is CASSLVYRSNTGELFF. DNA for the CDR3: TGTGCCAGCAGCTTAGTGTACAGATCGAACACCGGGGAGCTGTTTTTT.

V gene TRBV2 combines with J gene TRBJ1-5; 10 bases line up with TRBD1. The trim removed 4 bases at V and 2 bases at J, leaving 2 bases unmatched. The germline V gene has CDR1 SNHLY and CDR2 FYNNEI. The CDR3 runs to 15 residues. The CDR3 region is CASSGDRGGNQPQHF. CDR3 nucleotides: TGTGCCAGCAGTGGGGACAGGGGCGGCAATCAGCCCCAGCATTTT.

This clonotype came up many times. V and J are TRBV7-9 and TRBJ2-1, with 11 positions matching TRBD2. CDR3 length equals 16 residues. From germline, CDR1 is SEHNR and CDR2 FQNEAQ (reference sequence). V gave up 6 bases and J gave up 11 bases; unmatched junction bases: 15. The CDR3 nucleotides are TGTGCCAGCAGACCAGGGTCGGGACTAGCGGACCTCAAGCAGTTCTTC. Its protein product is CASRPGSGLADLKQFF. Full variable domain (rest looked up from reference TRBV7-9 and TRBJ2-1): DTGVSQNPRHKITKRGQNVTFRCDPISEHNRLYWYRQTLGQGPEFLTYFQNEAQLEKSRLLSDRFSAERPKGSFSTLEIQRTEQGDSAMYLCASRPGSGLADLKQFFGPGTRLTVL.

The V call is TRBV5-1, the J call TRBJ2-5; 9 bases agree with TRBD1. Germline V gene sequence: CDR1 SGHRS, CDR2 YFSETQ. The CDR3 totals 16 residues. Trimming at V came to 4 bases and at J to 1 base, leaving 8 bases not matched to a gene. DNA of the CDR3: TGCGCCAGCAGCCGGAACAGGGGGCTCTTCCAAGAGACCCAGTACTTC. This encodes CASSRNRGLFQETQYF. Complete variable domain (other parts from reference TRBV5-1 and TRBJ2-5): KAGVTQTPRYLIKTRGQQVTLSCSPISGHRSVSWYQQTPGQGLQFLFEYFSETQRNKGNFPGRFSGRQFSNSRSEMNVSTLELGDSALYLCASSRNRGLFQETQYFGPGTRLLVL.

This clonotype has more than one count but fewer than ten. The genes are TRBV19 and TRBJ2-1; 13 nucleotides line up with TRBD2. Losses at the gene ends were 5 bases for V and 6 bases for J; bases not matched to a gene: 7. The CDR3 sequence is 16 residues long. Germline-derived CDR1 and CDR2 are LNHDA and SQIVND (reference sequence). The CDR3 DNA reads TGTGCCAGTAGTTCCTCCGGGACTAGCGGGGTCAATGAGCAGTTCTTC. Its translation: CASSSSGTSGVNEQFF.

This clonotype was picked up a small number of times. The rearrangement links TRBV6-5 to TRBJ2-5; perhaps TRBD1 as D (6 bases). From germline, CDR1 is MNHEY and CDR2 SVGAGI. Deletions cut 0 bases from V and 1 base from J, with 12 bases between. The CDR3 is made up of 16 amino acids. This chain's CDR3 is CASSYSPGGVQETQYF. DNA of the CDR3: TGTGCCAGCAGTTACTCACCTGGGGGCGTCCAAGAGACCCAGTACTTC.

The chain carries TRBV19 and TRBJ2-7; TRBD1 is a possible D gene (6 bases). CDR3 length: 13 amino acids. Germline V gene data show CDR1 as LNHDA and CDR2 as SQIVND (reference sequence). The germline V and J ends were trimmed by 3 bases and 5 bases, with 11 bases remaining between them. The CDR3 DNA reads as TGTGCCAGTAGTATCTCTGGGGGCGACGAGCAGTACTTC. Its protein product is CASSISGGDEQYF.

This clonotype was detected a few times. The rearrangement links TRBV20-1 to TRBJ1-2; D is possibly TRBD1 (6 bases). The germline V gene encodes CDR1 DFQATT and CDR2 SNEGSKA (reference sequence). The ends were cut back, 1 base at V and 8 bases at J, with 11 bases in the middle. The CDR3 covers 12 residues. The CDR3: CSARGGGGGYTF. Written as DNA, the CDR3 is TGCAGTGCTAGAGGTGGGGGCGGCGGCTACACCTTC.

This clonotype occurred a few times. This chain connects TRBV28 to TRBJ2-4; no reliable D call. V dropped 5 bases and J dropped 4 bases, with 12 bases sitting between them. The CDR3 runs 14 residues. Germline loops: CDR1 MDHEN, CDR2 SYDVKM. The CDR3 spells CASSPIGVKNIQYF. CDR3 bases: TGTGCCAGCAGTCCCATAGGAGTGAAAAACATTCAGTACTTC.

This chain connects TRBV2 to TRBJ2-1; a weak D match, TRBD1 (5 bases). Germline lookup yields CDR1 SNHLY and CDR2 FYNNEI. The CDR3 consists of 17 residues. Trimming took 7 bases from V and 4 from J, leaving 23 bases between them. This CDR3 reads CASNPQVGASLYNEQFF. CDR3 DNA: TGTGCCAGCAACCCCCAGGTTGGGGCGAGTCTGTACAATGAGCAGTTCTTC. The whole variable domain, remainder taken from reference TRBV2 and TRBJ2-1, is EPEVTQTPSHQVTQMGQEVILRCVPISNHLYFYWYRQILGQKVEFLVSFYNNEISEKSEIFDDQFSVERPDGSNFTLKIRSTKLEDSAMYFCASNPQVGASLYNEQFFGPGTRLTVL.

This clonotype was seen more than once but under ten times. V gene TRBV3-1 combines with J gene TRBJ2-2; TRBD2 matches 7 bases. Trimming took 6 bases from V and 4 from J; bases not matched to a gene: 5. The CDR3 runs to 14 residues. Germline V gene lookup returns CDR1 LGHDT and CDR2 YNNKEL (reference sequence). The CDR3 DNA sequence: TGTGCCAGCAGTCAGCGGGGTATCACCGGGGAGCTGTTTTTT. As protein: CASSQRGITGELFF.

The table lists this clonotype with many counts. The V and J genes are TRBV24-1 and TRBJ2-3; 7 bases are a match to TRBD1. Germline V CDR1 and CDR2: KGHDR, SFDVKD. Trimming took 3 bases from V and 3 from J; bases not matched to a gene: 8. The CDR3 sequence is 16 residues long. DNA of the CDR3: TGTGCCACCAGTGATCCCTCACCGGGACAGACAGATACGCAGTATTTT. Amino acid sequence: CATSDPSPGQTDTQYF.

J is TRBJ2-5 and V is TRBV27; 16 bases map to TRBD2. This CDR3 region has 19 residues. After removal of 2 bases from V and 5 bases from J, the junction contained 11 bases not matched to a gene. The germline gives CDR1 MNHEY, CDR2 SMNVEV (reference sequence). CDR3 DNA sequence: TGTGCCAGCAGTTTAGGCCGGGGACTAGCGGGGGGGCCGCGTGAGACCCAGTACTTC. Protein sequence: CASSLGRGLAGGPRETQYF.

The V and J genes are TRBV27 and TRBJ1-1; possible D gene TRBD1, 5 bases. This CDR3 comprises 15 residues. Trimming stripped 7 bases from V and 1 base from J, with 16 bases between. Germline V lookup: CDR1 MNHEY, CDR2 SMNVEV (reference sequence). Here the CDR3 reads CASTLSGGRNTEAFF. For the CDR3, the DNA is TGTGCCAGCACCCTATCGGGGGGGAGGAACACTGAAGCTTTCTTT.

The chain joins TRBV6-2 or TRBV6-3 to TRBJ2-7; 7 bases line up with TRBD1. The CDR3 has 14 residues. Trimming cost V 2 bases and J 0 bases; bases outside gene matches: 1. CDR1 is MNHEY and CDR2 is SVGEGT in the germline V gene. The CDR3 spells CASSYAGGSYEQYV. For the CDR3, the DNA is TGTGCCAGCAGTTACGCAGGGGGCTCCTACGAGCAGTACGTC.

V gene TRBV2 combines with J gene TRBJ2-5; possibly TRBD1 for D (6 bases). The germline V gene encodes CDR1 SNHLY and CDR2 FYNNEI. This CDR3 has 14 amino acids. Deletions cut 7 bases from V and 5 bases from J, with 17 bases between. DNA for the CDR3: TGTGCCAGCATCCTCAGGGGACGTGGGGAGACCCAGTACTTC. Translating gives CASILRGRGETQYF. The full variable domain, its missing parts supplied by reference TRBV2 and TRBJ2-5, is EPEVTQTPSHQVTQMGQEVILRCVPISNHLYFYWYRQILGQKVEFLVSFYNNEISEKSEIFDDQFSVERPDGSNFTLKIRSTKLEDSAMYFCASILRGRGETQYFGPGTRLLVL.

The sample holds many counts of this clonotype. The rearrangement uses TRBV28 and TRBJ1-2, with 7 positions matching TRBD1. Germline loops: CDR1 MDHEN, CDR2 SYDVKM. V lost 6 bases, J lost 0 bases, and 7 bases stayed unmatched. The CDR3 consists of 15 residues. In DNA form, the CDR3 reads TGTGCCAGCAGCTCCGGCGGGACAGCTAACTATGGCTACACCTTC. It yields the protein CASSSGGTANYGYTF.

CDR3 sequence: CSATKDRDTEAFF. The CDR3 region has the DNA TGCAGTGCAACCAAGGACAGGGACACTGAAGCTTTCTTT. This rearrangement joins TRBV20-1 to TRBJ1-1; 8 nucleotides match TRBD1. This CDR3 comprises 13 residues. The J segment lost 3 bases and the V segment lost 6 bases, leaving 6 bases of the junction unmatched. From germline, CDR1 is DFQATT and CDR2 SNEGSKA (reference sequence).